The sequence of this TCR beta chain was determined in a study of blood T cell repertoires in COVID-19. Turning to the study itself: Both acute and convalescent COVID-19 samples were obtained from the United States, Italy and Spain. The analysed material was cDNA or gDNA that came from T cells, B-cell-depleted T cells, or PBMCs.

Original methodology: From reference gene primer amplification, estimates of nucleated cell counts were derived. The data were produced by immunoSEQ multiplex PCR, yet TCRdb's version contains in-frame clones alone and is incomplete. The DNA was the basis for D and trimming; V, J and clone size are from that table. Of fewer than 150,000 clones listed, around 87% are singletons. The V and J ends lost 3 bases and 4 bases, in that order; junction bases with no gene match: 3. This CDR3 has 14 amino acids. Germline loops: CDR1 LNHDA, CDR2 SQIVND (reference sequence). V usage is TRBV19 and J usage is TRBJ2-1, with 7 bases identical to TRBD2. The receptor was isolated from a woman aged 45-59 years who had recovered from COVID-19. The sample comprised peripheral blood. CDR3 DNA sequence: TGTGCCAGTAGTATTGGGCGGGGGTACAATGAGCAGTTCTTC. Protein sequence: CASSIGRGYNEQFF.